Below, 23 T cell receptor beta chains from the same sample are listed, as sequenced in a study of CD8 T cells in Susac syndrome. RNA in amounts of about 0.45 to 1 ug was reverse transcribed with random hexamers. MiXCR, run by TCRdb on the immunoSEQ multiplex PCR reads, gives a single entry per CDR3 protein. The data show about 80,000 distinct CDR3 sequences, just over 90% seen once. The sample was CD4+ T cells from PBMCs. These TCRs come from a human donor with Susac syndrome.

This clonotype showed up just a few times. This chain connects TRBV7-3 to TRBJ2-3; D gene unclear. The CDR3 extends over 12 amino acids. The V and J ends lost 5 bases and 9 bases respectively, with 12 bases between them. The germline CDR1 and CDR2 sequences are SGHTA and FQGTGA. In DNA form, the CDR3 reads TGTGCCAGCAGCCCAGCCTCAGGAACGCAGTATTTT. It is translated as CASSPASGTQYF. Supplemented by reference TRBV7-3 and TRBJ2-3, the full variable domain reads GAGVSQTPSNKVTEKGKYVELRCDPISGHTALYWYRQSLGQGPEFLIYFQGTGAADDSGLPNDRFFAVRPEGSVSTLKIQRTERGDSAVYLCASSPASGTQYFGPGTRLTVL.

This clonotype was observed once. The CDR3 loop reads CASGGAAKNIQYF. The CDR3 nucleotides are TGTGCTAGCGGGGGGGCTGCCAAAAACATTCAGTACTTC. The chain employs TRBV12-5 and TRBJ2-4, with 8 bases matching TRBD2. V trimming: 9 bases; J trimming: 1 base; junction bases outside the gene matches: 2. Germline assignment: CDR1 LGHNT and CDR2 FRNRAP. The length of the CDR3 is 13 residues.

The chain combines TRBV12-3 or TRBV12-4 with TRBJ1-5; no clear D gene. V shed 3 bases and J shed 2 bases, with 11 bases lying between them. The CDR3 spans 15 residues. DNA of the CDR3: TGTGCCAGCAGTTTTTGGCAGAGCCGCAATCAGCCCCAGCATTTT. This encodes CASSFWQSRNQPQHF.

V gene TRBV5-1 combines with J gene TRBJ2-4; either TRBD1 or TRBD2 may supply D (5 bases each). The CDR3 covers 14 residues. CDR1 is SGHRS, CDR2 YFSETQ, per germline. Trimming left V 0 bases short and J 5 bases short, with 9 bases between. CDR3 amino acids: CASSLAEGQNIQYF. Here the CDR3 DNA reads TGCGCCAGCAGCTTGGCCGAGGGACAAAACATTCAGTACTTC.

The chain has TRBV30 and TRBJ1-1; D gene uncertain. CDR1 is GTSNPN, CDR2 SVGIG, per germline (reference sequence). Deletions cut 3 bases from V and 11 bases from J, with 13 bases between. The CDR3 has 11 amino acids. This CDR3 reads CAWRGSGRAFF. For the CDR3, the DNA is TGTGCCTGGAGGGGGAGCGGGCGGGCTTTCTTT.

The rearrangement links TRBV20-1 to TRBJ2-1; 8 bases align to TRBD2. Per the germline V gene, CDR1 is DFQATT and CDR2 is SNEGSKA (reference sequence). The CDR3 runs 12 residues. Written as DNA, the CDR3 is TGCACCGGGACTAGAATGGGGTCCGAGCAGTTCTTC. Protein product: CTGTRMGSEQFF.

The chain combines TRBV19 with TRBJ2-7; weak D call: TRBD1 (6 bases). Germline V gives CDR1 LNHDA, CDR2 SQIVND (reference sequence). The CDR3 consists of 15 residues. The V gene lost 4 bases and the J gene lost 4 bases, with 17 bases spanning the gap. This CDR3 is CASSKGVSGFYEQYF. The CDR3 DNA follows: TGTGCCAGTAGTAAGGGGGTCAGCGGATTTTACGAGCAGTACTTC. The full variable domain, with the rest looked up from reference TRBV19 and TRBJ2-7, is DGGITQSPKYLFRKEGQNVTLSCEQNLNHDAMYWYRQDPGQGLRLIYYSQIVNDFQKGDIAEGYSVSREKKESFPLTVTSAQKNPTAFYLCASSKGVSGFYEQYFGPGTRLTVT.

The CDR3 DNA follows: TGCGCCAGCAGCTTGCTTTCGGGTGACTATGGCTACACCTTC. Translation: CASSLLSGDYGYTF. The V call is TRBV5-1, the J call TRBJ1-2; D gene ambiguous. V was shortened by 1 base and J by 3 bases, with 10 bases between the two germline ends. Germline V gene data show CDR1 as SGHRS and CDR2 as YFSETQ. CDR3 size: 14 residues.

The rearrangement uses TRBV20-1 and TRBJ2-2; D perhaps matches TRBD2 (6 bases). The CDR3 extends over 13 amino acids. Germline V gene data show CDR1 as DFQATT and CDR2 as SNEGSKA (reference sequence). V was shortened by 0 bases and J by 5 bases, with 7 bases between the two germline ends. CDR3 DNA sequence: TGCAGTGCTAGAGATGGGAGGACCGGGGAGCTGTTTTTT. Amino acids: CSARDGRTGELFF.

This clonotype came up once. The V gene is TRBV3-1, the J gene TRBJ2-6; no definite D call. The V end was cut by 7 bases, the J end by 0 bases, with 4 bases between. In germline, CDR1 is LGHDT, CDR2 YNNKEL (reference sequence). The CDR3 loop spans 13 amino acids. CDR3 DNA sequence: TGTGCCAGCATCCACTCTGGGGCCAACGTCCTGACTTTC. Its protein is CASIHSGANVLTF.

CDR3: CASSKDGSSYNEQFF. The CDR3 coding sequence is TGTGCCAGCAGCAAAGATGGGAGCTCCTACAATGAGCAGTTCTTC. The chain joins TRBV9 to TRBJ2-1, with a possible D match to TRBD2 (5 bases). Germline values: CDR1 SGDLS, CDR2 YYNGEE. This CDR3 comprises 15 residues. Trimming stripped 4 bases from V and 0 bases from J, with 11 bases between.

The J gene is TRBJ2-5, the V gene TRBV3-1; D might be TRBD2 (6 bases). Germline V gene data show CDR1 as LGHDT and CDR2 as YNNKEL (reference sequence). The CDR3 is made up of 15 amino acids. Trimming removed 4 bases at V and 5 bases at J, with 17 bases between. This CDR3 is CASSPLAGNRETQYF. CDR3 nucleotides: TGTGCCAGCAGCCCATTGGCGGGGAACCGGGAGACCCAGTACTTC.

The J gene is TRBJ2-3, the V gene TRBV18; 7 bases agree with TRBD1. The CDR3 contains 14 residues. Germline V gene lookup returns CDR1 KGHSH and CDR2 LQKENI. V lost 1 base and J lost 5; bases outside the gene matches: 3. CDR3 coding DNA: TGTGCCAGCTCACCACAGGGGGCGGGAGATACGCAGTATTTT. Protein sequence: CASSPQGAGDTQYF.

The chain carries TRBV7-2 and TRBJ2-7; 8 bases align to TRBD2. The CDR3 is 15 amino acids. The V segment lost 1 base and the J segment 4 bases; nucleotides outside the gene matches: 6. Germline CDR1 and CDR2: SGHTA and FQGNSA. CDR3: CASSLEPGGAYEQYF. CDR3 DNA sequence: TGTGCCAGCAGCTTAGAACCCGGGGGGGCTTACGAGCAGTACTTC.

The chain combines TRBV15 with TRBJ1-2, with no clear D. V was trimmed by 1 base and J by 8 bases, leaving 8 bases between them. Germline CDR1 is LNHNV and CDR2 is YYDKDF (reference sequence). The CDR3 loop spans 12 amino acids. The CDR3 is CATSRASGGYTF. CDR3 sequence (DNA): TGTGCCACCAGCAGAGCCAGTGGAGGCTACACCTTC.

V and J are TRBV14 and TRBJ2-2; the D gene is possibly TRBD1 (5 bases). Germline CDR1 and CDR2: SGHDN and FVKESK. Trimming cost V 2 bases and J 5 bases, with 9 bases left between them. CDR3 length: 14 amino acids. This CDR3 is CASSQRGATGELFF. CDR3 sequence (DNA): TGTGCCAGCAGCCAAAGGGGCGCGACCGGGGAGCTGTTTTTT.

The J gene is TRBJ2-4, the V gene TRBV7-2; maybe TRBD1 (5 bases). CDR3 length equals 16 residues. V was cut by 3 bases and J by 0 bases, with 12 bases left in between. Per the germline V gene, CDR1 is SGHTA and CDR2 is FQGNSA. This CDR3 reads CASSFQGFVAKNIQYF. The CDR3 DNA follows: TGTGCCAGCAGCTTCCAGGGTTTTGTAGCCAAAAACATTCAGTACTTC.

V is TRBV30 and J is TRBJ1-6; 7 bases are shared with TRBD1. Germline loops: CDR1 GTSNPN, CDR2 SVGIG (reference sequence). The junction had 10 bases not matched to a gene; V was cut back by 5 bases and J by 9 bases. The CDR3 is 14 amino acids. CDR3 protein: CAWGFRDRFSPLHF. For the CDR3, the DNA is TGTGCCTGGGGGTTCCGGGACAGATTTTCACCCCTCCACTTT.

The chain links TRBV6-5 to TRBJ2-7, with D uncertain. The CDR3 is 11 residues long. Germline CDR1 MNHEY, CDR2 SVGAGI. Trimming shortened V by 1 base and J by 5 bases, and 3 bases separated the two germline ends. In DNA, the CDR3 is TGTGCCAGCAGTTACTACCACGAGCAGTACTTC. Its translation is CASSYYHEQYF.

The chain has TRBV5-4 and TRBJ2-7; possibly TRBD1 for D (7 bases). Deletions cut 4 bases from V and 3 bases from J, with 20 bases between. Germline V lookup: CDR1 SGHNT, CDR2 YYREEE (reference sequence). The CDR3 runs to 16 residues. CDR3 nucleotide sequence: TGTGCCAGCAGCAGCATGACAGGGAGGAATAACTACGAGCAGTACTTC. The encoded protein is CASSSMTGRNNYEQYF.

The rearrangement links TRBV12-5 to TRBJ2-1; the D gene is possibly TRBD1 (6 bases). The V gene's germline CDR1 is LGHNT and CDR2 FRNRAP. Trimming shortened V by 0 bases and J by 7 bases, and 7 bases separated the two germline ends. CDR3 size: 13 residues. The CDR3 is CASGLVGTNEQFF. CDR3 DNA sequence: TGTGCTAGTGGTTTGGTGGGGACAAATGAGCAGTTCTTC. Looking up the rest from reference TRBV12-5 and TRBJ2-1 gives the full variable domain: DARVTQTPRHKVTEMGQEVTMRCQPILGHNTVFWYRQTMMQGLELLAYFRNRAPLDDSGMPKDRFSAEMPDATLATLKIQPSEPRDSAVYFCASGLVGTNEQFFGPGTRLTVL.

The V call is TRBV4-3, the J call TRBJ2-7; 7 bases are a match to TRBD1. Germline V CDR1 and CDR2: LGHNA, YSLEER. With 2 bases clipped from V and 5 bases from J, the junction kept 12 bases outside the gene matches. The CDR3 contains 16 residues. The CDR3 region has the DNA TGCGCCAGCAGCCAATATAATCGCGGACAGGAGAACGAGCAGTACTTC. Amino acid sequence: CASSQYNRGQENEQYF.

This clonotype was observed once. Written as DNA, the CDR3 is TGTGCCAGCAGTTACTCGAGGGGTTTCTACGAGCAGTACTTC. This translates into CASSYSRGFYEQYF. The chain is built from TRBV6-5 and TRBJ2-7; D might be TRBD1 or TRBD2, each matching 5 bases. CDR1 is MNHEY, CDR2 SVGAGI, per germline. The germline V and J ends were trimmed by 0 bases and 3 bases, with 9 bases remaining between them. The CDR3 length is 14 residues.